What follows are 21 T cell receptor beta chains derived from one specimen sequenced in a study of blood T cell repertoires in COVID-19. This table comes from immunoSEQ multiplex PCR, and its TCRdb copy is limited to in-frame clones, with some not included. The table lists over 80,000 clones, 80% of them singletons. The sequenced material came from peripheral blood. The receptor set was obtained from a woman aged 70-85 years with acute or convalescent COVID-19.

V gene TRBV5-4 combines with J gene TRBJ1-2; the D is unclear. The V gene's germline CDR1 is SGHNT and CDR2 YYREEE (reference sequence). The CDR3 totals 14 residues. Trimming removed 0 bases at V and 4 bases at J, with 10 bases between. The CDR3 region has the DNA TGTGCCAGCAGCTTGGAGAGGGCAGGCTATGGCTACACCTTC. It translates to CASSLERAGYGYTF.

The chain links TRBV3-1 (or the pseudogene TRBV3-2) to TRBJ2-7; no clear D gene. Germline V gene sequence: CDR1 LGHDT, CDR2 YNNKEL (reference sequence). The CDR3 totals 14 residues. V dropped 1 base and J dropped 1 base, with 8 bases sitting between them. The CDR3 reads CASSQGPRSYEQYF. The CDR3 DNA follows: TGTGCCAGCAGCCAAGGTCCCAGGTCCTACGAGCAGTACTTC.

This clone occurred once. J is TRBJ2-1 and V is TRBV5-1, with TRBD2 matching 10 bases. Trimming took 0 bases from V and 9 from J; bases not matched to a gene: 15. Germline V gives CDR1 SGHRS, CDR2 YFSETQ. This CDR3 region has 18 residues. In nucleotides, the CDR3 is TGCGCCAGCAGCTTGGGACAGGGGATCGGACTAGCGGTCTCTGAGCAGTTCTTC. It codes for CASSLGQGIGLAVSEQFF.

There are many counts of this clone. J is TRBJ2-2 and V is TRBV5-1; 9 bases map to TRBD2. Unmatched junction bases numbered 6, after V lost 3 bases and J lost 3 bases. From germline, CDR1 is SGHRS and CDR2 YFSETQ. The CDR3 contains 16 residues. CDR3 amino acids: CASSSRGGAHTGELFF. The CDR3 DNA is TGCGCCAGCAGCTCCCGCGGGGGGGCGCACACCGGGGAGCTGTTTTTT.

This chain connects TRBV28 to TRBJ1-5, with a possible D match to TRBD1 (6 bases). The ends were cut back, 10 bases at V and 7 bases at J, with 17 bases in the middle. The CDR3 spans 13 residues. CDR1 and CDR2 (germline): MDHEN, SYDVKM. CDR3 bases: TGTGCCACCTCCGGGACACGAGGGCAGCCCCAGCATTTT. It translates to CATSGTRGQPQHF.

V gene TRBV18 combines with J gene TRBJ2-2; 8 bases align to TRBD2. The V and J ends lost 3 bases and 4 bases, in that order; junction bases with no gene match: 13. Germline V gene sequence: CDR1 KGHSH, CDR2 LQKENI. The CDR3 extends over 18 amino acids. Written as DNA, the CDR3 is TGTGCCAGCTCACCCGGACTAGCTAAAACCCTGGGCACCGGGGAGCTGTTTTTT. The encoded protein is CASSPGLAKTLGTGELFF.

The CDR3 is CASSPLTGGGYGYTF. Written as DNA, the CDR3 is TGTGCCAGTAGTCCCCTCACAGGGGGCGGGTATGGCTACACCTTC. The chain is built from TRBV19 and TRBJ1-2, with 9 bases that match TRBD1. In germline, CDR1 is LNHDA, CDR2 SQIVND (reference sequence). This CDR3 is built from 15 residues. J was trimmed by 5 bases and V by 5 bases; bases with no gene match: 9.

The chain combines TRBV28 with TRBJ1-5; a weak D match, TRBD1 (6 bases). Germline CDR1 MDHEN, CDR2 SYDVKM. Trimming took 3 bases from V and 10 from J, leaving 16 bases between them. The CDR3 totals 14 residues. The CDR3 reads CASSFGGYHVPQHF. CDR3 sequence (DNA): TGTGCCAGCAGTTTTGGGGGCTACCACGTCCCCCAGCATTTT.

CDR3 amino acids: CASSQDSGNYGYTF. The CDR3 DNA is TGCGCCAGCAGCCAAGACTCCGGGAACTATGGCTACACCTTC. V is TRBV4-3 and J is TRBJ1-2; D remains ambiguous. The length of the CDR3 is 14 residues. Germline loops: CDR1 LGHNA, CDR2 YSLEER. V lost 0 bases and J 2 bases, leaving 7 bases between the germline ends.

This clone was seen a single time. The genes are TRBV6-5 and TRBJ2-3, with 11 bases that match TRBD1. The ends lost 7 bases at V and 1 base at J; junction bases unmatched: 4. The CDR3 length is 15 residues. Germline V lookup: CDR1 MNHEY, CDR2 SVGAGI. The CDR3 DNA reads TGTGCCAGCACCGGACAGGGGGCTCGCACAGATACGCAGTATTTT. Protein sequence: CASTGQGARTDTQYF.

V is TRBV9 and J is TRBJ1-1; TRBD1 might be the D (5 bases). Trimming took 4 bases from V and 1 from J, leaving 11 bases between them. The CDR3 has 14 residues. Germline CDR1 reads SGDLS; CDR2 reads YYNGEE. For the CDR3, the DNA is TGTGCCAGCAGCCCCACGACAGCGAACACTGAAGCTTTCTTT. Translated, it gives CASSPTTANTEAFF.

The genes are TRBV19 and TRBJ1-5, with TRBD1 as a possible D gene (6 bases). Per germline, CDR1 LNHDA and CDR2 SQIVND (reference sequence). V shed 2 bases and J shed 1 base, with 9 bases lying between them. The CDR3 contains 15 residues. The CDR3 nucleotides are TGTGCCAGTAGTATACAGGGGACGAGCAATCAGCCCCAGCATTTT. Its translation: CASSIQGTSNQPQHF.

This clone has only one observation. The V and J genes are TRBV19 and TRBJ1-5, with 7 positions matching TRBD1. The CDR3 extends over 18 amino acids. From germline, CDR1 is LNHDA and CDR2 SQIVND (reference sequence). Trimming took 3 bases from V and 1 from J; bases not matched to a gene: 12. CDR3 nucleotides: TGTGCCAGTAGTATCGGGGACAGTCGGGCTGGGAGCAATCAGCCCCAGCATTTT. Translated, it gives CASSIGDSRAGSNQPQHF.

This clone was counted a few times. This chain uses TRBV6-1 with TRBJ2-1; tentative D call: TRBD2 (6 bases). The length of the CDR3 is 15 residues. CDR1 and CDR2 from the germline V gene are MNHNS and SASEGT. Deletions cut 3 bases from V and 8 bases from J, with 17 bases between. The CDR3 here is CASSDRGRRVDEQFF. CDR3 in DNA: TGTGCCAGCAGTGATCGAGGGAGGAGGGTAGATGAGCAGTTCTTC.

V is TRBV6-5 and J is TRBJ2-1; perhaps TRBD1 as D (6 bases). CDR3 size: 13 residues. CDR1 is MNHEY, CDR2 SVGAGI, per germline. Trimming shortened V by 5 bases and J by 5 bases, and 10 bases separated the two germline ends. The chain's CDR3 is CASSIQGNNEQFF. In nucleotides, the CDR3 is TGTGCCAGCAGTATACAGGGTAACAATGAGCAGTTCTTC.

The CDR3 region has the DNA TGTGCCACCAGTGATAGACGGCAGGGGAATCAGCCCCAGCATTTT. The encoded protein is CATSDRRQGNQPQHF. The chain recombines TRBV24-1 with TRBJ1-5, with D possibly TRBD1 on 6 matching bases. Germline CDR1 and CDR2: KGHDR and SFDVKD. The CDR3 runs 15 residues. V gave up 3 bases and J gave up 4 bases, with 12 bases separating them.

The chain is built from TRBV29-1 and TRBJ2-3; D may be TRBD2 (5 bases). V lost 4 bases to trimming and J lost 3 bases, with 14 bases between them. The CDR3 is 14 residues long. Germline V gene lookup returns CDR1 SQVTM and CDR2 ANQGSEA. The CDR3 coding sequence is TGCAGCGTTGGAGGACTCCTCCATACAGATACGCAGTATTTT. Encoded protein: CSVGGLLHTDTQYF.

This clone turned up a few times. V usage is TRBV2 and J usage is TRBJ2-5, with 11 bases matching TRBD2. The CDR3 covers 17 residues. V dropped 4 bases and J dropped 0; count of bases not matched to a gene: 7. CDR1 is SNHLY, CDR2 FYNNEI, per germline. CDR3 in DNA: TGTGCCAGCAGTGGGCTGCTAGCGGGGGGAAACCAAGAGACCCAGTACTTC. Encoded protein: CASSGLLAGGNQETQYF.

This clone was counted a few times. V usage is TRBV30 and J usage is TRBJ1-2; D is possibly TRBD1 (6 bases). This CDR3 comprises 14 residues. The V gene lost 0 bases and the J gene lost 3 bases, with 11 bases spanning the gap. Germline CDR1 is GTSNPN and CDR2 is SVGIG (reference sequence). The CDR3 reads CAWSVWEGDYGYTF. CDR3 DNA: TGTGCCTGGAGTGTCTGGGAGGGGGACTATGGCTACACCTTC.

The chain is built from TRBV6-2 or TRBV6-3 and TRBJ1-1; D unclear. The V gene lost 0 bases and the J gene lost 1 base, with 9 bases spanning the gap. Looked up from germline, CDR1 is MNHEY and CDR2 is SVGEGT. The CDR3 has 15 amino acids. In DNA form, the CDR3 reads TGTGCCAGCAGTTACTCTGGCCTCTCGAACACTGAAGCTTTCTTT. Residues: CASSYSGLSNTEAFF.

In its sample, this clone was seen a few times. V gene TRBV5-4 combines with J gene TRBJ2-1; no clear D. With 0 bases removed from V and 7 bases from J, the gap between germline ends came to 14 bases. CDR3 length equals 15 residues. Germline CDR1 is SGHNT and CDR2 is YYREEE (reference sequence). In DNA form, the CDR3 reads TGTGCCAGCAGCTTGGCCGGTTATTTGTCGAATGAGCAGTTCTTC. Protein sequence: CASSLAGYLSNEQFF.